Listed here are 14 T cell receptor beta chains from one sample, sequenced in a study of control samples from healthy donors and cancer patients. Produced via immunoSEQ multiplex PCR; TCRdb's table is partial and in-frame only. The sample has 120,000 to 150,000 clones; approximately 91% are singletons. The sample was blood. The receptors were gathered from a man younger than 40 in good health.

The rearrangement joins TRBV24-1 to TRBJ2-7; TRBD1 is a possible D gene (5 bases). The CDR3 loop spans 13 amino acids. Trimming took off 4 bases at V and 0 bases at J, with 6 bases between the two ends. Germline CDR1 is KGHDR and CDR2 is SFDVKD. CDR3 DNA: TGTGCCACCAGTGAGGACAACTCCTACGAGCAGTACTTC. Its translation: CATSEDNSYEQYF.

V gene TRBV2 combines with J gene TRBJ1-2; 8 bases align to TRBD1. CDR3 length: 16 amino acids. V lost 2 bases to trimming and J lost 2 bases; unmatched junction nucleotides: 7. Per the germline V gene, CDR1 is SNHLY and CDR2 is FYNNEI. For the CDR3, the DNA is TGTGCCAGCAGTGAAAGGGCACAGGGGGGGAACTATGGCTACACCTTC. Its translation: CASSERAQGGNYGYTF. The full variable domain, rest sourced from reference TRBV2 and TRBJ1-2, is EPEVTQTPSHQVTQMGQEVILRCVPISNHLYFYWYRQILGQKVEFLVSFYNNEISEKSEIFDDQFSVERPDGSNFTLKIRSTKLEDSAMYFCASSERAQGGNYGYTFGSGTRLTVV.

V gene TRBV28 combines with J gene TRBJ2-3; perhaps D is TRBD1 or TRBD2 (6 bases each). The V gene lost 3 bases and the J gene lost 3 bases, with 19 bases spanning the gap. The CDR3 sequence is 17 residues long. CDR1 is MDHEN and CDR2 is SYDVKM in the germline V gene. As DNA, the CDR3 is TGTGCCAGCAGTTTGCCCCCCCCGGGGGCGATTACAGATACGCAGTATTTT. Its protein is CASSLPPPGAITDTQYF. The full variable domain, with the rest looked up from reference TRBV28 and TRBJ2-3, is DVKVTQSSRYLVKRTGEKVFLECVQDMDHENMFWYRQDPGLGLRLIYFSYDVKMKEKGDIPEGYSVSREKKERFSLILESASTNQTSMYLCASSLPPPGAITDTQYFGPGTRLTVL.

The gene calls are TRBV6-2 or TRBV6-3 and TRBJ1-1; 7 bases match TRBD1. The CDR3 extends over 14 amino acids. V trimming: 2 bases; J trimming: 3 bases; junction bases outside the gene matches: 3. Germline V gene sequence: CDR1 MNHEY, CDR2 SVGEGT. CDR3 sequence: CASSYKDRDTEAFF. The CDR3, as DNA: TGTGCCAGCAGTTACAAAGACAGGGACACTGAAGCTTTCTTT.

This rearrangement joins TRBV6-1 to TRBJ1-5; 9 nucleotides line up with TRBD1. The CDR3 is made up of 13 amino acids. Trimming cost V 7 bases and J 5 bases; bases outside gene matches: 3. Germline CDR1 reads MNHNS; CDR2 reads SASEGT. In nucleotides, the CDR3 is TGTGCCAGCACCGGGGACAGGGATCAGCCCCAGCATTTT. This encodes CASTGDRDQPQHF.

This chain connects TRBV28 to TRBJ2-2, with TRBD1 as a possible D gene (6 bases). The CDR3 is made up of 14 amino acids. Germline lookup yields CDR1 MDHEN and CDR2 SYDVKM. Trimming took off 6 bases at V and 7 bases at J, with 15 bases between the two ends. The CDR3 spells CASRAYRVGGELFF. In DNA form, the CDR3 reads TGTGCCAGCAGGGCTTACAGGGTCGGCGGGGAGCTGTTTTTT. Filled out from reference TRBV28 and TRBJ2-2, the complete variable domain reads DVKVTQSSRYLVKRTGEKVFLECVQDMDHENMFWYRQDPGLGLRLIYFSYDVKMKEKGDIPEGYSVSREKKERFSLILESASTNQTSMYLCASRAYRVGGELFFGEGSRLTVL.

In DNA form, the CDR3 reads TGTGCCAGCAGCAAAGCGACGGACAGGGAGGGCAATCAGCCCCAGCATTTT. This codes for CASSKATDREGNQPQHF. V is TRBV21-1 and J is TRBJ1-5; TRBD1 was called by the table and not checked on the DNA. TRBV21-1 represents a pseudogene. The CDR3 is 17 residues long.

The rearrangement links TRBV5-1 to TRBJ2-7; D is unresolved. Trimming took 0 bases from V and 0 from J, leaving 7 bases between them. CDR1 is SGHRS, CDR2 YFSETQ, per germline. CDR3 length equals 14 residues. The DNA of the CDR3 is TGCGCCAGCAGCTTGGAACATAGCTCCTACGAGCAGTACTTC. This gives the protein CASSLEHSSYEQYF.

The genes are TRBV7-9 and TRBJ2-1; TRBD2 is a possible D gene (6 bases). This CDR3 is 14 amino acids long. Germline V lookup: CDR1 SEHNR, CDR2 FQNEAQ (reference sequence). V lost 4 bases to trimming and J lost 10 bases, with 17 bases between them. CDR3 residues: CASSYSSEVGEQFF. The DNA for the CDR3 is TGTGCCAGCAGCTATTCTAGCGAAGTAGGGGAGCAGTTCTTC.

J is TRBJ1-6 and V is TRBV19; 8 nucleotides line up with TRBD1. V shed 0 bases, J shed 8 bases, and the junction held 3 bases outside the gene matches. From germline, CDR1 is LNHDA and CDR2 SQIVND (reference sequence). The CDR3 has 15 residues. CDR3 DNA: TGTGCCAGTAGTATAGAAGGACAGGGATATTCACCCCTCCACTTT. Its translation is CASSIEGQGYSPLHF. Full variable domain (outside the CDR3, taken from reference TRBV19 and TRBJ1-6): DGGITQSPKYLFRKEGQNVTLSCEQNLNHDAMYWYRQDPGQGLRLIYYSQIVNDFQKGDIAEGYSVSREKKESFPLTVTSAQKNPTAFYLCASSIEGQGYSPLHFGNGTRLTVT.

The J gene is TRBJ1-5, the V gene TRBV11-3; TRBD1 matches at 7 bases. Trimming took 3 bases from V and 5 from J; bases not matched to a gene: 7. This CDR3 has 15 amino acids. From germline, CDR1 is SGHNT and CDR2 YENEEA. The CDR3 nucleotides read TGTGCCAGCAGCTTTAACAGGGGCTCAGATCAGCCCCAGCATTTT. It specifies CASSFNRGSDQPQHF.

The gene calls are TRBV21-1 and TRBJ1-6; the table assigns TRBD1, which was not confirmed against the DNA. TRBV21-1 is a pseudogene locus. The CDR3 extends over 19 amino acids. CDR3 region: CASSKAGQGGSSYNSPLHF. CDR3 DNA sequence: TGTGCCAGCAGCAAAGCGGGACAGGGGGGAAGCTCCTATAATTCACCCCTCCACTTT.

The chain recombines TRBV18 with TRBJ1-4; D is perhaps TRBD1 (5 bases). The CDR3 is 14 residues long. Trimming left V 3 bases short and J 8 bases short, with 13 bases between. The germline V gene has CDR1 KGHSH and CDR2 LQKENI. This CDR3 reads CASSPEQGGEKLFF. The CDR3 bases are TGTGCCAGCTCACCGGAGCAGGGAGGAGAAAAACTGTTTTTT. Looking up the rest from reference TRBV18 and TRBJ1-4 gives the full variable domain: NAGVMQNPRHLVRRRGQEARLRCSPMKGHSHVYWYRQLPEEGLKFMVYLQKENIIDESGMPKERFSAEFPKEGPSILRIQQVVRGDSAAYFCASSPEQGGEKLFFGSGTQLSVL.

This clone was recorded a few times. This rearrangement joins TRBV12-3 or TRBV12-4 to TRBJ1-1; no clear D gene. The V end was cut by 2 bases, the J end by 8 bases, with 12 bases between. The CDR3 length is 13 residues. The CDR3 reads CASSLRVKEEAFF. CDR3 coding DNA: TGTGCCAGCAGTTTACGGGTGAAGGAGGAAGCTTTCTTT.